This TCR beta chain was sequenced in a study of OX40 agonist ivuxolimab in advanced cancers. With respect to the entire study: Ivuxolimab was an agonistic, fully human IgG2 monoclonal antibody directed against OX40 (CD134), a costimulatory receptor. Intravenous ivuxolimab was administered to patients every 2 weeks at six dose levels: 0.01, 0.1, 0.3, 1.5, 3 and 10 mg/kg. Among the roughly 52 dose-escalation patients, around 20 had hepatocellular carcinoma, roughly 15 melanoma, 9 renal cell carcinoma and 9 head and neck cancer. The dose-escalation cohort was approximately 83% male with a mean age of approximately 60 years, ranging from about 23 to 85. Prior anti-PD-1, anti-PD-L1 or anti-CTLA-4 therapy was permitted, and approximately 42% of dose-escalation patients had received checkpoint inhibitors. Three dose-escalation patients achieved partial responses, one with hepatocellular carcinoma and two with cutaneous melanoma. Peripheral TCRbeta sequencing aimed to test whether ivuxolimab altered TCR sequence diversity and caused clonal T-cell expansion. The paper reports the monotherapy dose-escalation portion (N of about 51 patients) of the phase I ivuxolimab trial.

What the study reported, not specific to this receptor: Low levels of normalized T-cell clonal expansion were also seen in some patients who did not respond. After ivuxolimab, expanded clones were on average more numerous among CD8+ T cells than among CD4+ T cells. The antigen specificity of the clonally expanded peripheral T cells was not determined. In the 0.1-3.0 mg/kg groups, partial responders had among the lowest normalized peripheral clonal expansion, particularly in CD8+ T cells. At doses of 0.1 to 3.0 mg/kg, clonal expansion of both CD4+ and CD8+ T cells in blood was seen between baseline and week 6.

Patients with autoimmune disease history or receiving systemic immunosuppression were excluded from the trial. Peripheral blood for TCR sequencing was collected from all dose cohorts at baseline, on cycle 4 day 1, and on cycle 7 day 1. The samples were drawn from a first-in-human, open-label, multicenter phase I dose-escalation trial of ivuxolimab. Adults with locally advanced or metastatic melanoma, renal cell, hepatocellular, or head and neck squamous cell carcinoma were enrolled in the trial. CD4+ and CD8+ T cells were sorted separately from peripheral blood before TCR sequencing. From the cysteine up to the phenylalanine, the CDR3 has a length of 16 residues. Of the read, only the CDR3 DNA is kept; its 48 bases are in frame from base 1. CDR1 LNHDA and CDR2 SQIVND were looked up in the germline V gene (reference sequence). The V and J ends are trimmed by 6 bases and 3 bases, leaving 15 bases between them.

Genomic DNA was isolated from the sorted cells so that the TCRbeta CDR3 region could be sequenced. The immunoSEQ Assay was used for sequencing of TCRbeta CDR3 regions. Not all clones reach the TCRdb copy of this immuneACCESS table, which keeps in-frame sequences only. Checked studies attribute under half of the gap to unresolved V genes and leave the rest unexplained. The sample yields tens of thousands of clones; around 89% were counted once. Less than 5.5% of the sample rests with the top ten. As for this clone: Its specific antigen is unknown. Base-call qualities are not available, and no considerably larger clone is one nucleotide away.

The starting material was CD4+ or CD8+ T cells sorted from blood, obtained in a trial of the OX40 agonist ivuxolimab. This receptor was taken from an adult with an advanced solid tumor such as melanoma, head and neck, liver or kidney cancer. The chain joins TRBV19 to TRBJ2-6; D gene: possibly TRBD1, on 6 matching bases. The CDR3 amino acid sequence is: CASRGTGLGGANVLTF. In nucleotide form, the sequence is TGTGCCAGTAGAGGAACAGGGCTGGGTGGGGCCAACGTCCTGACTTTC.